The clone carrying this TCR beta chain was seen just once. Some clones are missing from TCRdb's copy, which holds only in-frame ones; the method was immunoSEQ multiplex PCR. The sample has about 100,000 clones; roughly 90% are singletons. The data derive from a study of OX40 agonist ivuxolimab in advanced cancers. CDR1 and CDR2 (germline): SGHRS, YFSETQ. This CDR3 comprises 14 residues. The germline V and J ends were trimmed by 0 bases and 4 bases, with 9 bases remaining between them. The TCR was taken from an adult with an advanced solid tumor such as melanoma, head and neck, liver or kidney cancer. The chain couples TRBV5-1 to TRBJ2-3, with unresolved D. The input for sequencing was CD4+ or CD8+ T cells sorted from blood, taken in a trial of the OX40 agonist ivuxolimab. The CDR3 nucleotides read TGCGCCAGCAGCTTGGATGCAGGAGCAGATACGCAGTATTTT. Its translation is CASSLDAGADTQYF.